This T cell receptor beta chain is from a study of control samples from healthy donors and cancer patients. V lost 7 bases to trimming and J lost 8 bases; unmatched junction nucleotides: 8. Germline CDR1 and CDR2: LNHDA and SQIVND (reference sequence). The CDR3 spans 13 residues. Method: immunoSEQ multiplex PCR; TCRdb's copy keeps in-frame clones and lacks some. Here the sample spans some 410,000 clones, around nine tenths being singletons. The receptor's source is a man aged 35 to 55 with head and neck cancer. The chain uses TRBV19 and TRBJ1-2, with 9 bases aligning to TRBD1. Source material: PBMCs. The CDR3 protein is CASTRDRESGYTF. The CDR3 DNA reads as TGTGCCAGTACCCGGGACAGGGAGAGCGGCTACACCTTC.